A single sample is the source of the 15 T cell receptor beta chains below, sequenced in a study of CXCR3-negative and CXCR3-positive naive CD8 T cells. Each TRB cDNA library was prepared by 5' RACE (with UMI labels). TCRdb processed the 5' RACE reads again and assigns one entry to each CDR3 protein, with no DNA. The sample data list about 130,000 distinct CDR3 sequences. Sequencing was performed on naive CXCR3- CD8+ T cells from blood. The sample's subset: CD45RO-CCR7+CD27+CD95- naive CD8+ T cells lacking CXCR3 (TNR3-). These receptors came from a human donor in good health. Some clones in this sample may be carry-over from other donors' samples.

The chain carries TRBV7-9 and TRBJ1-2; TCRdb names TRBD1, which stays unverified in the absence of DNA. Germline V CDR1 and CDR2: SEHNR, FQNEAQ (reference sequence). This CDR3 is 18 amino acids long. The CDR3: CASSARDRGPEANYGYTF. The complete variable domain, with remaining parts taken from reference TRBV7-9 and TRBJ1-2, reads DTGVSQNPRHKITKRGQNVTFRCDPISEHNRLYWYRQTLGQGPEFLTYFQNEAQLEKSRLLSDRFSAERPKGSFSTLEIQRTEQGDSAMYLCASSARDRGPEANYGYTFGSGTRLTVV.

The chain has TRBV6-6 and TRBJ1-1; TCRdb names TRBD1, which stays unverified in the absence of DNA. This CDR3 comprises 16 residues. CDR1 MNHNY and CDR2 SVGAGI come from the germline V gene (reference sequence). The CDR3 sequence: CASRYGQEGPNTEAFF.

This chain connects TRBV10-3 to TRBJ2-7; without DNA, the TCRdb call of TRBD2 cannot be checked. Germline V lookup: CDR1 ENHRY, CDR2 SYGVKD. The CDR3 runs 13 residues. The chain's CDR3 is CAISGAGTYEQYF.

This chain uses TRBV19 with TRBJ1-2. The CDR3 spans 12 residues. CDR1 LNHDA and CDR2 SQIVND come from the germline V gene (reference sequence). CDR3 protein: CASSLGLGGYTF.

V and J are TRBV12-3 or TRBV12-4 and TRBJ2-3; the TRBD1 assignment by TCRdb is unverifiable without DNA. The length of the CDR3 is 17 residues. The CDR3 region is CASSAPLSQGGTDTQYF.

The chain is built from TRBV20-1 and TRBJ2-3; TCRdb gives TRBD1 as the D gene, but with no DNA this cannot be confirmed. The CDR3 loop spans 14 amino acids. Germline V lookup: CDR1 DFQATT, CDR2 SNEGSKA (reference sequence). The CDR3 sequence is CSAWEGQSTDTQYF.

The CDR3 loop reads CASSLTSGGEVDTQYF. The chain employs TRBV4-3 and TRBJ2-3; checking the TCRdb D call of TRBD2 is not possible without DNA. Per the germline V gene, CDR1 is LGHNA and CDR2 is YSLEER. This CDR3 is 16 amino acids long.

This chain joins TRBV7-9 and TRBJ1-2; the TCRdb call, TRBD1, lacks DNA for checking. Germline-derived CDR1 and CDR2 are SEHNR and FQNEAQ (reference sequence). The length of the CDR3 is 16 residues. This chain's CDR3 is CASSLPNRDRLYGYTF.

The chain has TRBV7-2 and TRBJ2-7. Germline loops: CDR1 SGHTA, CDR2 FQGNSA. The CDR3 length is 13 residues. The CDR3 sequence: CASSPYLYYEQYF.

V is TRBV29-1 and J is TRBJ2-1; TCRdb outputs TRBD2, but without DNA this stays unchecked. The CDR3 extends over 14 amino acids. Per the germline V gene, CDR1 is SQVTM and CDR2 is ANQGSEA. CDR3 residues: CSETSGGASDEQFF.

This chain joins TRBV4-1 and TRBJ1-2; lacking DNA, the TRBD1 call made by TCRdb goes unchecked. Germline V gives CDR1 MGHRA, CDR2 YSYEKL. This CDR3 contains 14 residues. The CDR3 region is CASSQPGGYYGYTF.

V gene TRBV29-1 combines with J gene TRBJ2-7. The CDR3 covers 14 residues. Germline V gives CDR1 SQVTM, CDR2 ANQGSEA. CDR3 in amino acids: CSVDGTGNDYEQYF.

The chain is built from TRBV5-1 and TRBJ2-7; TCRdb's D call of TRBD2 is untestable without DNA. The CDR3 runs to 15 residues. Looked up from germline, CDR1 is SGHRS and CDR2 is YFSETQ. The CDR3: CASSWTGTSDYEQYF.

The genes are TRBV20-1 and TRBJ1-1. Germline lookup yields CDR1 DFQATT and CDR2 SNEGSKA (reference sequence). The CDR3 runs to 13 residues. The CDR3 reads CSASIAGNTEAFF.

The CDR3 reads CASRITDPNAEQFF. The gene calls are TRBV12-3 or TRBV12-4 and TRBJ2-1. This CDR3 comprises 14 residues.